This T cell receptor (beta chain) is from a study of blood T cell repertoires in COVID-19. Study at large: Samples representing acute and convalescent COVID-19 were sourced from the United States, Italy and Spain. In each case, the material was cDNA or gDNA derived from T cells, B-cell-depleted T cells, or PBMCs.

In the study's own analysis: Estimation of nucleated cell counts was performed using reference gene primer amplification. Method: immunoSEQ multiplex PCR; TCRdb's copy keeps in-frame clones and lacks some. V and J calls and clone size follow that table, whereas D and trimming were derived from the DNA. This repertoire shows around 180,000 clones, 85% found once; its top ten account for roughly 18%. The ends were cut back, 1 base at V and 8 bases at J, with 18 bases in the middle. The CDR3 is 17 amino acids. The germline CDR1 and CDR2 sequences are MNHEY and SVGEGT. The specimen was peripheral blood. This chain links TRBV6-2 or TRBV6-3 with TRBJ1-6; tentatively, D is TRBD1 (5 bases). The receptor was isolated from a person between 65 and 79 years old with COVID-19, enrolled during active disease. The CDR3 loop reads CASSYLSGYSADSPLHF. CDR3 coding DNA: TGTGCCAGCAGTTACTTATCAGGGTATTCGGCGGATTCACCCCTCCACTTT.